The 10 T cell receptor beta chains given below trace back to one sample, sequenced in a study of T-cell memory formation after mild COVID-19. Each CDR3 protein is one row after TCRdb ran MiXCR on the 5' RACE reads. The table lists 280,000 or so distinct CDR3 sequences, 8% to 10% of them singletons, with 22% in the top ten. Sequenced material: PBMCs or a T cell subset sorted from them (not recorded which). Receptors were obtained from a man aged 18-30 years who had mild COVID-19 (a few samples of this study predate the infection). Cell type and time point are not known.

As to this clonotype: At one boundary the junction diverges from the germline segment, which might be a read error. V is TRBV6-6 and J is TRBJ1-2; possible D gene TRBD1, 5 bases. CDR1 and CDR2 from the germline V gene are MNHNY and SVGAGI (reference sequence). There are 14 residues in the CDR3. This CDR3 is CASSGGGGSRVWAF. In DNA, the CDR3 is TGTGCCAGCAGTGGGGGAGGAGGGTCTCGGGTTTGGGCCTTC.

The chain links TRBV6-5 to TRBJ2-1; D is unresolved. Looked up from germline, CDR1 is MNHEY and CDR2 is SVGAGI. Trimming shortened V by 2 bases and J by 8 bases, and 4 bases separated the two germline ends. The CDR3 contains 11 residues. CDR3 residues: CASSYRYEQFF. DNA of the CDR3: TGTGCCAGCAGTTACAGATATGAGCAGTTCTTC.

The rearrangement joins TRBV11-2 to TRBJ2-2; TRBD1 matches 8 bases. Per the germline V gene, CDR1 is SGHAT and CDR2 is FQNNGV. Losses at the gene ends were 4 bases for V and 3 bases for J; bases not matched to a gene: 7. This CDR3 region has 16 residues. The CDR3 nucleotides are TGTGCCAGCAGCTACGGGACAGGACTGTACACCGGGGAGCTGTTTTTT. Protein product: CASSYGTGLYTGELFF.

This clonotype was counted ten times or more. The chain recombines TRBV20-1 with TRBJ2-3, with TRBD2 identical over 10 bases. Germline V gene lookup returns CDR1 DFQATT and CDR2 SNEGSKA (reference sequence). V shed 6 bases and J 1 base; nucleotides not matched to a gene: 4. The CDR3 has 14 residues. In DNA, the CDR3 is TGCAGTGCCCACGGGACTAGCGGCACAGATACGCAGTATTTT. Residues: CSAHGTSGTDTQYF.

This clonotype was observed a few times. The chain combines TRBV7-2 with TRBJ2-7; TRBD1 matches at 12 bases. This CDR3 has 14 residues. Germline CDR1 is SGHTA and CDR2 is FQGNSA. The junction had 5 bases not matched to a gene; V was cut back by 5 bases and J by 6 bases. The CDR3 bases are TGTGCCAGCAGCCGGGACAGGGGGCAGGTCGAGCAGTACTTC. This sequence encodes CASSRDRGQVEQYF.

As DNA, the CDR3 is TGTGCCAGCAGTTTGCCGGACGGGGGGGCCCACACTGAAGCTTTCTTT. Protein sequence: CASSLPDGGAHTEAFF. The V and J genes are TRBV6-6 and TRBJ1-1, with D possibly being TRBD1 (6 bases). V was cut by 4 bases and J by 3 bases, with 18 bases left in between. Germline-derived CDR1 and CDR2 are MNHNY and SVGAGI (reference sequence). The CDR3 consists of 16 residues.

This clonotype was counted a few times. In nucleotides, the CDR3 is TGTGCCAGCAGCTTAGTTAGGGGGAGGACTGAAGCTTTCTTT. It specifies CASSLVRGRTEAFF. The chain has TRBV7-2 and TRBJ1-1; D may be TRBD1 (6 bases). Germline CDR1 reads SGHTA; CDR2 reads FQGNSA. The CDR3 consists of 14 residues. V dropped 1 base and J dropped 5 bases, with 11 bases sitting between them.

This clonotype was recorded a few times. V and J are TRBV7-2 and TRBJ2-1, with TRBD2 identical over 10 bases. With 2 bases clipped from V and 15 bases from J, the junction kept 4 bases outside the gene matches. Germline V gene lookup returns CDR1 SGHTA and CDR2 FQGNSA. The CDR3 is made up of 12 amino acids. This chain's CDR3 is CASSLLAGVLFF. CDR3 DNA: TGTGCCAGCAGCTTACTAGCGGGGGTACTGTTCTTC.

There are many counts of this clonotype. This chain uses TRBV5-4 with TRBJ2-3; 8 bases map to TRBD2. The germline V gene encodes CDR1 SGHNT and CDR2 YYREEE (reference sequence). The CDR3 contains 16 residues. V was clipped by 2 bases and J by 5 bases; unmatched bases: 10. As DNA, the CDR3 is TGTGCCAGCAGCTTCTGGAACGGGGGGGCTGGAGATACGCAGTATTTT. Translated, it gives CASSFWNGGAGDTQYF.

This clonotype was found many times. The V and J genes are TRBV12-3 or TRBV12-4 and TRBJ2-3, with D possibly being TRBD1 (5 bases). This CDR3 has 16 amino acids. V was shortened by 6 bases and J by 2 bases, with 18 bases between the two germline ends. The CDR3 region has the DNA TGTGCCAGCAGCACCTTCCAGGGATTGCTCACAGATACGCAGTATTTT. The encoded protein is CASSTFQGLLTDTQYF.